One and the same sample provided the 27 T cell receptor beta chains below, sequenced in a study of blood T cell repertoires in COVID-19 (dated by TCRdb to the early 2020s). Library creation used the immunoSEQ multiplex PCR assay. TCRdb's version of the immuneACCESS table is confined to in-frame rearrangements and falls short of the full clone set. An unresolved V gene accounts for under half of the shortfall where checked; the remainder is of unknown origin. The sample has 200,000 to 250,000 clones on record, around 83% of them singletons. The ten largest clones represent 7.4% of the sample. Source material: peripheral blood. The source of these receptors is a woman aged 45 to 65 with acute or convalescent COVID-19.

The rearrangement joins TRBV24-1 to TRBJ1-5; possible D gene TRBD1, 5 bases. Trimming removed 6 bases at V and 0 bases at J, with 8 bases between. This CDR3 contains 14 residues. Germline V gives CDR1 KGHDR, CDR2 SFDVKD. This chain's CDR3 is CATSKGNSNQPQHF. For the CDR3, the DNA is TGTGCCACCAGTAAGGGGAATAGCAATCAGCCCCAGCATTTT.

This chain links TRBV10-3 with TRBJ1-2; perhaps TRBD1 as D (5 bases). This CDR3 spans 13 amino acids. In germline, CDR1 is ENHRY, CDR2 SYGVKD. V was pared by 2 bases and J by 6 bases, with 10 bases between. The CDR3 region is CAISEPDRHGYTF. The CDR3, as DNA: TGTGCCATCAGTGAGCCAGACAGACATGGCTACACCTTC.

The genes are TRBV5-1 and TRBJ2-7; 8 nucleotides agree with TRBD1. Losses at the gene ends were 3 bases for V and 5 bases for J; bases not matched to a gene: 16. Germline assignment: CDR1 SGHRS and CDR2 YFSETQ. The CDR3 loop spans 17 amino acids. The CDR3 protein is CASSYVGLGQGGDEQYF. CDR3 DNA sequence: TGCGCCAGCAGCTATGTGGGTTTAGGACAGGGCGGGGACGAGCAGTACTTC.

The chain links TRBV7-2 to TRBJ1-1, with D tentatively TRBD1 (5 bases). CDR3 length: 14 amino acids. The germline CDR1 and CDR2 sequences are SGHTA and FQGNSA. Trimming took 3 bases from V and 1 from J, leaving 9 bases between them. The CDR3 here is CASSFRAENTEAFF. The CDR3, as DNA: TGTGCCAGCAGCTTCAGGGCCGAGAACACTGAAGCTTTCTTT. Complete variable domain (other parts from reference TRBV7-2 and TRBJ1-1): GAGVSQSPSNKVTEKGKDVELRCDPISGHTALYWYRQSLGQGLEFLIYFQGNSAPDKSGLPSDRFSAERTGGSVSTLTIQRTQQEDSAVYLCASSFRAENTEAFFGQGTRLTVV.

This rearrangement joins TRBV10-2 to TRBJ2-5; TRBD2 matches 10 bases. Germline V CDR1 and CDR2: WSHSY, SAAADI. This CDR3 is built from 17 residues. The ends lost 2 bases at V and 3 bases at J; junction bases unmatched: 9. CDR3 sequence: CASSERLAGVSKETQYF. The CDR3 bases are TGCGCCAGCAGTGAGCGGCTAGCGGGAGTGTCGAAAGAGACCCAGTACTTC.

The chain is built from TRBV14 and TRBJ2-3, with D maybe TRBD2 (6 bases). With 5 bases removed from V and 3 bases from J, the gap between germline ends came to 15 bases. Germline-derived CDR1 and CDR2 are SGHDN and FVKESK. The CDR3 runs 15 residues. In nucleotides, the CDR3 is TGTGCCAGCAGCGACCGGGGGTCCCTAACAGATACGCAGTATTTT. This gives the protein CASSDRGSLTDTQYF. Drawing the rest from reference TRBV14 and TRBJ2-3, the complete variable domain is EAGVTQFPSHSVIEKGQTVTLRCDPISGHDNLYWYRRVMGKEIKFLLHFVKESKQDESGMPNNRFLAERTGGTYSTLKVQPAELEDSGVYFCASSDRGSLTDTQYFGPGTRLTVL.

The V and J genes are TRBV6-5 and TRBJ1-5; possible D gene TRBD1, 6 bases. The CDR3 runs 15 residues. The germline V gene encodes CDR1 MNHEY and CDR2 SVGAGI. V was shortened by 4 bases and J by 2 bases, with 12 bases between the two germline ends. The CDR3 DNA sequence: TGTGCCAGCAGTTTTTCCTACAGGGGCAATCAGCCCCAGCATTTT. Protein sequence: CASSFSYRGNQPQHF.

The CDR3 loop is CASSEGVGNSPLHF. CDR3 DNA sequence: TGTGCCAGCAGTGAGGGGGTCGGTAATTCACCCCTCCACTTT. The J gene is TRBJ1-6, the V gene TRBV27; tentative D call: TRBD1 (6 bases). V was pared by 5 bases and J by 6 bases, with 11 bases between. Looked up from germline, CDR1 is MNHEY and CDR2 is SMNVEV (reference sequence). This CDR3 has 14 amino acids.

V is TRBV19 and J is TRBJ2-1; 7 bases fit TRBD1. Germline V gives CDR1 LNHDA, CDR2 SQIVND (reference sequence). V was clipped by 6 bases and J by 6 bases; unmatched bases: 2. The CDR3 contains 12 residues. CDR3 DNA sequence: TGTGCCAGTAGCCGGACAGGCAATGAGCAGTTCTTC. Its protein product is CASSRTGNEQFF.

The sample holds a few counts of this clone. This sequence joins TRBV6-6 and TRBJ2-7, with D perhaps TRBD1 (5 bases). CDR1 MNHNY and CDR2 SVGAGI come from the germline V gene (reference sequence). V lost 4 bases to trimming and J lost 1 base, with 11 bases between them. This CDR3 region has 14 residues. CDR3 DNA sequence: TGTGCCAGCAGTTCCACAGGACCGTCCTACGAGCAGTACTTC. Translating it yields CASSSTGPSYEQYF.

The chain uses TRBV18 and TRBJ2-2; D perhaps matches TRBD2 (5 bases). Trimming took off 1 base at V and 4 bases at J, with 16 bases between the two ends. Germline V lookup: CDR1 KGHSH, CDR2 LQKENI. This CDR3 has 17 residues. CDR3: CASSPRSGTRITGELFF. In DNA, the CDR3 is TGTGCCAGCTCACCACGGTCGGGAACCCGAATCACCGGGGAGCTGTTTTTT. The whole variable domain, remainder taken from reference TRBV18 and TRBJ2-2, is NAGVMQNPRHLVRRRGQEARLRCSPMKGHSHVYWYRQLPEEGLKFMVYLQKENIIDESGMPKERFSAEFPKEGPSILRIQQVVRGDSAAYFCASSPRSGTRITGELFFGEGSRLTVL.

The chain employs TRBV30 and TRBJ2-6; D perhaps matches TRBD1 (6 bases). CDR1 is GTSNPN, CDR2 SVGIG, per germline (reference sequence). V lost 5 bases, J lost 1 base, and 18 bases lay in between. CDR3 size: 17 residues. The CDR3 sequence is CAWGRGRTLSGANVLTF. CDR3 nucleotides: TGTGCCTGGGGCAGGGGCCGGACGTTATCTGGGGCCAACGTCCTGACTTTC.

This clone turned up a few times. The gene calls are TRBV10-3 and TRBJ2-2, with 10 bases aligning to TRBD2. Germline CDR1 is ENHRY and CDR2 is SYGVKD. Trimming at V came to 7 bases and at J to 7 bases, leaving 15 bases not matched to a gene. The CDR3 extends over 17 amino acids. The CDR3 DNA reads TGTGCCATCACCCGAGGCGGAGCGGGGGGGCAAAACGGGGAGCTGTTTTTT. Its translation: CAITRGGAGGQNGELFF.

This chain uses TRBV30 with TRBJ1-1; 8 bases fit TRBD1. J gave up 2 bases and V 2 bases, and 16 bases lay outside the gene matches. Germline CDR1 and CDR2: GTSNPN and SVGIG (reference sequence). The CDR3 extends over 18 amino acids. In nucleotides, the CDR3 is TGTGCCTGGAGTCAACACCCCTCTCACAGGGGGAGAAACACTGAAGCTTTCTTT. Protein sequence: CAWSQHPSHRGRNTEAFF.

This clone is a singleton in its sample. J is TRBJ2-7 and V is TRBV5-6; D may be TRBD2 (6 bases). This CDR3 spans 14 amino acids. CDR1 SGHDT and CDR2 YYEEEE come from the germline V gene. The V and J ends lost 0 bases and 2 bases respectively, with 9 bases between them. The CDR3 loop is CASSLGSGAYEQYF. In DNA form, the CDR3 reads TGTGCCAGCAGCTTGGGGTCGGGAGCCTACGAGCAGTACTTC. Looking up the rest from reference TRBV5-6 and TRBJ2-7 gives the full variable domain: DAGVTQSPTHLIKTRGQQVTLRCSPKSGHDTVSWYQQALGQGPQFIFQYYEEEERQRGNFPDRFSGHQFPNYSSELNVNALLLGDSALYLCASSLGSGAYEQYFGPGTRLTVT.

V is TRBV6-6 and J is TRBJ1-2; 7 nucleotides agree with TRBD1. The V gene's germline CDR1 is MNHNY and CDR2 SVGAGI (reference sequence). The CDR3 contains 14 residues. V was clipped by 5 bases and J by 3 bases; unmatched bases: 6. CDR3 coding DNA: TGTGCCAGCAGTCAAACAGACAGGGACTATGGCTACACCTTC. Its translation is CASSQTDRDYGYTF.

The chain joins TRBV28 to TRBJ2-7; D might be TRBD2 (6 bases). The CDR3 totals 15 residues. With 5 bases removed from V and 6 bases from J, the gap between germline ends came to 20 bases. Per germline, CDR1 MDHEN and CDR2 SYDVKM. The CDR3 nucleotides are TGTGCCAGCAGTGCCCCGGGGGAGCTGGGCCGCGAGCAGTACTTC. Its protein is CASSAPGELGREQYF.

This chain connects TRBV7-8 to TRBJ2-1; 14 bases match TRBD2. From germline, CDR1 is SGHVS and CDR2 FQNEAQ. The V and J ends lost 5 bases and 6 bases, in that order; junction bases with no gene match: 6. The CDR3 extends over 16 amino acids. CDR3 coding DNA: TGTGCCAGCAGCCCCCCGGGACTAGCGGGAGCCAATGAGCAGTTCTTC. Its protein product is CASSPPGLAGANEQFF.

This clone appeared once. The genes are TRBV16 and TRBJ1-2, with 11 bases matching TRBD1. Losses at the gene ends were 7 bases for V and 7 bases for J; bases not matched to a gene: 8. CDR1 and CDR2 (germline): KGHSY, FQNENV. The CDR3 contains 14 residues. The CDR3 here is CASNQDRGQGGYTF. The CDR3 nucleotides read TGTGCCAGCAACCAGGACAGGGGGCAAGGTGGCTACACCTTC.

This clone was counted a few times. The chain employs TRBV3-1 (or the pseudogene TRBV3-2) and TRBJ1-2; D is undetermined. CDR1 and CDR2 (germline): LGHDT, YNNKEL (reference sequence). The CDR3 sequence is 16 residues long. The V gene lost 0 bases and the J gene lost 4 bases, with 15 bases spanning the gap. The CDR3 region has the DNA TGTGCCAGCAGCCAAGATACTAGTACGGTTGGCTATGGCTACACCTTC. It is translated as CASSQDTSTVGYGYTF.

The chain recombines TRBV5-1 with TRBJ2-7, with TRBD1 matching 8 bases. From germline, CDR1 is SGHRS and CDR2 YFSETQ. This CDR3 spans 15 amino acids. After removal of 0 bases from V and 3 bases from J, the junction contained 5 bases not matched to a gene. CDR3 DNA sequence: TGCGCCAGCAGCTTGGGGACAGGGACCTACTACGAGCAGTACTTC. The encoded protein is CASSLGTGTYYEQYF.

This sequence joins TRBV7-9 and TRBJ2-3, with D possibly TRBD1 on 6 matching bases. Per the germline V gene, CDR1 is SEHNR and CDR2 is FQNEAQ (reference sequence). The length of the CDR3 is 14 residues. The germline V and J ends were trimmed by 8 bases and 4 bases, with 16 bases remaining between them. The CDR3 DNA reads TGTGCCAGCGCCCAACAGGGTCGTGCAGATACGCAGTATTTT. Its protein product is CASAQQGRADTQYF.

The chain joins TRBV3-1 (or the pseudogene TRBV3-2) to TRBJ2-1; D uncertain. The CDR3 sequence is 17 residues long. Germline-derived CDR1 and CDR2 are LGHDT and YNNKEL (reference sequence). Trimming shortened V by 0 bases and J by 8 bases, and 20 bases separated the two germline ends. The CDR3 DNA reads TGTGCCAGCAGCCAAGAATCGGGTTCCCCCCTTACCGATGAGCAGTTCTTC. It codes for CASSQESGSPLTDEQFF.

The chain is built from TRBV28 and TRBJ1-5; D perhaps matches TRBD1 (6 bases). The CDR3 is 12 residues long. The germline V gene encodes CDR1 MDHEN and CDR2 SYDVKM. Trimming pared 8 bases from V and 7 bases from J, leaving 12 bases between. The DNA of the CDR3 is TGTGCCAGCCAGGGGCCACGACAGCCCCAGCATTTT. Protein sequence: CASQGPRQPQHF.

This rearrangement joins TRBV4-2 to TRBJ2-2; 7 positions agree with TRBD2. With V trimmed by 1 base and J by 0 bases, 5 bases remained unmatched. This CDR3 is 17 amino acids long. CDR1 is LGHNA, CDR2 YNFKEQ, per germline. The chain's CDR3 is CASSQVVAGPNTGELFF. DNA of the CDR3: TGTGCCAGCAGCCAAGTTGTAGCGGGCCCGAACACCGGGGAGCTGTTTTTT.

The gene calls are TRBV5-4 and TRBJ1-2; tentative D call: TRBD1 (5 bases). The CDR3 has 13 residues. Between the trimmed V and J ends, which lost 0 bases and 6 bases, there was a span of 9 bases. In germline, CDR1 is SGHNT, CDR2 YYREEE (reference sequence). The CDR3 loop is CASSLVQGDGYTF. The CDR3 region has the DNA TGTGCCAGCAGCTTGGTTCAGGGTGATGGCTACACCTTC.

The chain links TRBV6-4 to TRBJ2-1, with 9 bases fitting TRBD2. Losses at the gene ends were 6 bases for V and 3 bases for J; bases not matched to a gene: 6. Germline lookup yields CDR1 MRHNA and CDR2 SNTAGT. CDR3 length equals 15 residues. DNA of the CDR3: TGTGCCAGCAGATCCGGGACTAGCTTCTACAATGAGCAGTTCTTC. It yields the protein CASRSGTSFYNEQFF.